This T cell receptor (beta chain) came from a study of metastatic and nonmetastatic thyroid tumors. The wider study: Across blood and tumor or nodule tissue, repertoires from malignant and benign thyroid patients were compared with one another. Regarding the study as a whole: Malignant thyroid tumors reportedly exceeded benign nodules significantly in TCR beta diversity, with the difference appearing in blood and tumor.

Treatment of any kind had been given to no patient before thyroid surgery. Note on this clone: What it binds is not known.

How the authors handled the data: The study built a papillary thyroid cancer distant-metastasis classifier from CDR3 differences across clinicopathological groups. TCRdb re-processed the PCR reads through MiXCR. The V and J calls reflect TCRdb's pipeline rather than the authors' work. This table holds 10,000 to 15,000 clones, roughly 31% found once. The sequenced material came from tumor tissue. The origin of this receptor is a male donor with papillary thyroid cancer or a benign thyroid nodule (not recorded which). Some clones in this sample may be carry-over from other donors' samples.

In nucleotides, the CDR3 is TGCGCCAGCAGCTTTAGTGCCTCAGATACGCAGTATTTT. It codes for CASSFSASDTQYF. This chain connects TRBV5-1 to TRBJ2-3; no reliable D call. V lost 2 bases to trimming and J lost 4 bases, with 8 bases between them. This CDR3 comprises 13 residues. From germline, CDR1 is SGHRS and CDR2 YFSETQ.